A single sample gave rise to the 6 T cell receptor beta chains below, sequenced in a study of post-analysis software for immune sequencing data (dated by TCRdb to the mid-2010s). Libraries were prepared through PCR. The instrument was an Illumina HiSeq 2500. Unique molecular identifiers were incorporated into TCR beta cDNA libraries to reduce PCR and sequencing biases. The public sequencing data were trimmed at Q25 with fastp and processed into clonotypes with MiXCR by TCRdb, which kept only in-frame beta chains. Rows are combined by CDR3 protein, so each entry shows the most common genes and DNA. The sample has fewer than 900,000 distinct CDR3 sequences on record, about 43% of them singletons. Roughly 5.2% of the sample goes to the ten largest clones. These receptors lack a known antigen. The investigation overall reported the following: Roughly 5 TRBV segments, including TRBV5-6, TRBV5-1 and TRBV20-1, were significantly more frequent in patients than controls.

Sequencing was carried out using blood. The receptors stem from a girl between 5 and 17 years old with multiple sclerosis.

The chain is built from TRBV2 and TRBJ1-1; D unclear. Trimming removed 3 bases from V and 7 bases from J, with 6 bases in between. There are 11 residues in the CDR3. Germline V gives CDR1 SNHLY, CDR2 FYNNEI. This chain's CDR3 is CASSDTVEAFF. The CDR3 nucleotides are TGTGCCAGCAGTGACACTGTTGAAGCTTTCTTT.

This clonotype was seen a few times. The chain combines TRBV7-9 with TRBJ2-5; the match to TRBD2 covers 10 bases. Germline V CDR1 and CDR2: SEHNR, FQNEAQ (reference sequence). The V and J ends lost 2 bases and 5 bases, in that order; junction bases with no gene match: 8. There are 16 residues in the CDR3. The CDR3, as DNA: TGTGCCAGCAGCTTATTGGCTAGCGGGAGTAGGGAGACCCAGTACTTC. It translates to CASSLLASGSRETQYF. The entire variable domain, with the rest obtained from reference TRBV7-9 and TRBJ2-5, is as follows: DTGVSQNPRHKITKRGQNVTFRCDPISEHNRLYWYRQTLGQGPEFLTYFQNEAQLEKSRLLSDRFSAERPKGSFSTLEIQRTEQGDSAMYLCASSLLASGSRETQYFGPGTRLLVL.

In this sample, this clonotype turned up a few times. V and J are TRBV6-2 or TRBV6-3 and TRBJ1-6; D may be TRBD1 (5 bases). CDR1 MNHEY and CDR2 SVGEGT come from the germline V gene. The CDR3 spans 16 residues. V lost 8 bases and J 10 bases, leaving 24 bases between the germline ends. The CDR3: CASLMKGSKERSPLHF. The CDR3 DNA follows: TGTGCCAGCCTTATGAAGGGGAGCAAGGAAAGGTCACCCCTCCACTTT.

The CDR3 nucleotides are TGCAGCGTGACCCCGGGACAGGGCCCCTCTGGGGCCAACGTCCTGACTTTC. It translates to CSVTPGQGPSGANVLTF. The chain combines TRBV29-1 with TRBJ2-6; TRBD1 agrees at 9 bases. This CDR3 contains 17 residues. V trimming: 6 bases; J trimming: 0 bases; junction bases outside the gene matches: 9. Germline-derived CDR1 and CDR2 are SQVTM and ANQGSEA.

V is TRBV11-2 and J is TRBJ2-1, with a tentative D call TRBD2 (6 bases). This CDR3 spans 13 amino acids. Germline lookup yields CDR1 SGHAT and CDR2 FQNNGV. With 4 bases removed from V and 4 bases from J, the gap between germline ends came to 8 bases. This CDR3 reads CASSWGDYNEQFF. The CDR3 bases are TGTGCCAGCAGCTGGGGGGATTACAATGAGCAGTTCTTC.

The rearrangement links TRBV6-5 to TRBJ2-7, with TRBD2 identical over 7 bases. V lost 0 bases and J lost 6; bases outside the gene matches: 8. Germline V gene data show CDR1 as MNHEY and CDR2 as SVGAGI. The CDR3 is 15 residues long. The chain's CDR3 is CASSYSRDGLGEQYF. The CDR3 region has the DNA TGTGCCAGCAGTTACTCGAGGGACGGACTAGGCGAGCAGTACTTC.